One T cell receptor (beta chain) is described in this entry. Assay: immunoSEQ multiplex PCR; the TCRdb copy retains only in-frame clones and omits some. The sample includes some 66,000 clones, 82% of them seen just once. The sample comes from a study of blood T cell repertoires in COVID-19. Across the study: PBMCs, B-cell-depleted T cells, or T cells were the source of the cDNA or gDNA that made up the material.

The CDR3 spans 14 residues. The germline V gene has CDR1 LNHNV and CDR2 YYDKDF (reference sequence). V trimming: 1 base; J trimming: 6 bases; junction bases outside the gene matches: 1. This clonotype was sampled from a man aged 55 to 70 with acute or convalescent COVID-19. The chain links TRBV15 to TRBJ2-2; 8 nucleotides match TRBD1. The sample was peripheral blood. The CDR3 nucleotides read TGTGCCACCAGCAGAGTGGGACAGGCCGGGGAGCTGTTTTTT. It is translated as CATSRVGQAGELFF.